The 10 T cell receptor beta chains given below trace back to one sample, sequenced in a study of cytomegalovirus exposure and HLA in healthy donors. Amplification used 60 Vbeta primers and 13 Jbeta primers. This table comes from immunoSEQ multiplex PCR, and its TCRdb copy is limited to in-frame clones, with some not included. Among fewer than 150,000 clones listed, around 80% were seen once. Input material: PBMCs. The receptor source for this set is a man aged 35-49 years in good health and CMV-seropositive.

The chain joins TRBV6-1 to TRBJ2-7; 7 bases are a match to TRBD1. The CDR3 has 13 amino acids. CDR1 is MNHNS, CDR2 SASEGT, per germline. Trimming removed 6 bases from V and 2 bases from J; junction bases left unmatched: 4. The CDR3 reads CASRRDSPYEQYF. In nucleotides, the CDR3 is TGTGCCAGCAGGAGGGACAGTCCCTACGAGCAGTACTTC.

The chain couples TRBV27 to TRBJ1-1; 8 nucleotides align to TRBD1. V gave up 6 bases and J gave up 1 base; unmatched junction bases: 10. The CDR3 extends over 16 amino acids. Looked up from germline, CDR1 is MNHEY and CDR2 is SMNVEV (reference sequence). CDR3 coding DNA: TGTGCCAGCAGGAGACAAGCCGGGACAGGGAACACTGAAGCTTTCTTT. This codes for CASRRQAGTGNTEAFF.

The CDR3 here is CASSLAGRDTQYF. The CDR3 DNA sequence: TGTGCCAGCAGTTTGGCAGGGCGAGATACGCAGTATTTT. V gene TRBV28 combines with J gene TRBJ2-3; TRBD1 might be the D (5 bases). The CDR3 runs to 13 residues. V lost 3 bases to trimming and J lost 5 bases, with 9 bases between them. The germline V gene has CDR1 MDHEN and CDR2 SYDVKM.

The sample holds a few counts of this clone. This chain uses TRBV5-4 with TRBJ1-2, with TRBD1 as a possible D gene (5 bases). Germline assignment: CDR1 SGHNT and CDR2 YYREEE (reference sequence). The CDR3 length is 14 residues. V lost 0 bases to trimming and J lost 0 bases, with 6 bases between them. The CDR3 nucleotides are TGTGCCAGCAGCTTGGAGACAGCTAACTATGGCTACACCTTC. It encodes CASSLETANYGYTF.

The chain uses TRBV19 and TRBJ2-1; TRBD1 aligns across 7 bases. From germline, CDR1 is LNHDA and CDR2 SQIVND (reference sequence). Trimming at V came to 4 bases and at J to 3 bases, leaving 9 bases not matched to a gene. This CDR3 is built from 16 residues. The CDR3 here is CASSTRRGLGYNEQFF. CDR3 nucleotide sequence: TGTGCCAGTAGTACGCGTAGGGGGCTCGGCTACAATGAGCAGTTCTTC.

The V and J genes are TRBV4-2 and TRBJ1-1; D remains unclear. The ends were cut back, 0 bases at V and 4 bases at J, with 24 bases in the middle. CDR1 and CDR2 from the germline V gene are LGHNA and YNFKEQ. This CDR3 is 19 amino acids long. The CDR3 protein is CASSQDSRTTLKIGTEAFF. The CDR3, as DNA: TGTGCCAGCAGCCAAGATTCCCGAACGACATTGAAGATAGGCACTGAAGCTTTCTTT.

This rearrangement joins TRBV11-2 to TRBJ2-2; D unresolved. The length of the CDR3 is 16 residues. The V end lost 3 bases, the J end lost 0 bases, and 11 bases lay between the germline ends. CDR1 is SGHAT, CDR2 FQNNGV, per germline. The CDR3, as DNA: TGTGCCAGCAGCTTGCGAACAGTTACGAACACCGGGGAGCTGTTTTTT. Residues: CASSLRTVTNTGELFF.

V gene TRBV5-6 combines with J gene TRBJ2-2; perhaps TRBD2 as D (5 bases). CDR3 size: 13 residues. Deletions cut 5 bases from V and 6 bases from J, with 11 bases between. From germline, CDR1 is SGHDT and CDR2 YYEEEE. Here the CDR3 DNA reads TGTGCCAGCAGGCAACTAGGAGCCGGGGAGCTGTTTTTT. The encoded protein is CASRQLGAGELFF.

The chain is built from TRBV7-9 and TRBJ2-3; 7 bases match TRBD1. The CDR3 is made up of 15 amino acids. Trimming cost V 3 bases and J 4 bases; bases outside gene matches: 7. Germline V gene data show CDR1 as SEHNR and CDR2 as FQNEAQ (reference sequence). The CDR3 region has the DNA TGTGCCAGCAGCTTGGGAGACAGGGCACCAGATACGCAGTATTTT. Encoded protein: CASSLGDRAPDTQYF. Complete variable domain (other parts from reference TRBV7-9 and TRBJ2-3): DTGVSQNPRHKITKRGQNVTFRCDPISEHNRLYWYRQTLGQGPEFLTYFQNEAQLEKSRLLSDRFSAERPKGSFSTLEIQRTEQGDSAMYLCASSLGDRAPDTQYFGPGTRLTVL.

This chain uses TRBV19 with TRBJ1-1; unclear D gene. The CDR3 is 14 amino acids. Germline CDR1 and CDR2: LNHDA and SQIVND (reference sequence). Trimming left V 4 bases short and J 3 bases short, with 12 bases between. In DNA, the CDR3 is TGTGCCAGTAGTAAAAGGGAGTCGGACACTGAAGCTTTCTTT. It codes for CASSKRESDTEAFF.